Presented here are 31 T cell receptor beta chains from one specimen sequenced in a study of cytomegalovirus exposure and HLA in healthy donors. Vbeta (60) and Jbeta (13) primers were used in the PCR. Sequenced by immunoSEQ multiplex PCR; TCRdb stores in-frame clones only, minus some. In all, the sample yields 100,000 to 150,000 clones. Sequencing was done on a sample of PBMCs. The receptors were gathered from a woman between 40 and 50 years old in good health and CMV-seronegative.

The chain links TRBV10-3 to TRBJ2-2; 7 positions agree with TRBD1. The V gene's germline CDR1 is ENHRY and CDR2 SYGVKD. There are 13 residues in the CDR3. V lost 5 bases to trimming and J lost 6 bases; unmatched junction nucleotides: 3. The CDR3 is CAISRDRAGELFF. As DNA, the CDR3 is TGTGCCATCAGTCGTGACAGGGCCGGGGAGCTGTTTTTT.

This rearrangement joins TRBV29-1 to TRBJ2-5; 12 nucleotides align to TRBD2. V gave up 1 base and J gave up 5 bases; unmatched junction bases: 5. CDR3 length: 15 residues. CDR1 and CDR2 (germline): SQVTM, ANQGSEA. CDR3 region: CSVEVLAGGVETQYF. In DNA form, the CDR3 reads TGCAGCGTTGAAGTTCTAGCGGGGGGGGTTGAGACCCAGTACTTC.

This rearrangement joins TRBV19 to TRBJ1-4; possibly TRBD1 for D (5 bases). Germline lookup yields CDR1 LNHDA and CDR2 SQIVND (reference sequence). The CDR3 has 16 residues. V dropped 5 bases and J dropped 1 base, with 14 bases sitting between them. The CDR3 coding sequence is TGTGCCAGTAGTCGCCCCGGAGGGGTAACTAATGAAAAACTGTTTTTT. The encoded protein is CASSRPGGVTNEKLFF.

V and J are TRBV6-5 and TRBJ1-3; tentatively, D is TRBD1 (5 bases). CDR1 is MNHEY and CDR2 is SVGAGI in the germline V gene. With 10 bases removed from V and 1 base from J, the gap between germline ends came to 11 bases. The CDR3 loop spans 13 amino acids. CDR3 nucleotide sequence: TGTGCCACCAGGGCAGGGTCTGGAAACACCATATATTTT. This encodes CATRAGSGNTIYF.

This chain joins TRBV10-2 and TRBJ1-3; D gene ambiguous. The CDR3 contains 14 residues. Looked up from germline, CDR1 is WSHSY and CDR2 is SAAADI. Deletions cut 2 bases from V and 0 bases from J, with 5 bases between. The CDR3 DNA is TGCGCCAGCAGTGAGCAGAACTCTGGAAACACCATATATTTT. It codes for CASSEQNSGNTIYF.

This sequence joins TRBV7-9 and TRBJ1-5; tentative D call: TRBD1 (6 bases). The V gene's germline CDR1 is SEHNR and CDR2 FQNEAQ (reference sequence). V lost 5 bases and J lost 7, with 24 bases in between. The CDR3 loop spans 17 amino acids. In DNA form, the CDR3 reads TGTGCCAGCAGCGACATAGGCGGGGGGGGGCTATGGCAGCCCCAGCATTTT. As protein: CASSDIGGGGLWQPQHF.

The J gene is TRBJ1-1, the V gene TRBV7-3; D call uncertain. The CDR3 is 13 residues long. Looked up from germline, CDR1 is SGHTA and CDR2 is FQGTGA. The germline V and J ends were trimmed by 4 bases and 5 bases, with 11 bases remaining between them. The CDR3 DNA reads TGTGCCAGCAGCTCCGACCGGGGAACTGAAGCTTTCTTT. Residues: CASSSDRGTEAFF.

This chain links TRBV5-1 with TRBJ1-1; perhaps TRBD1 as D (5 bases). The CDR3 loop spans 15 amino acids. With 6 bases removed from V and 4 bases from J, the gap between germline ends came to 19 bases. Germline CDR1 SGHRS, CDR2 YFSETQ. CDR3 DNA: TGCGCCAGCACCGTTGTCTATGGGGGGGGCACTGAAGCTTTCTTT. Translated, it gives CASTVVYGGGTEAFF.

This chain uses TRBV10-3 with TRBJ2-1, with 9 bases that match TRBD1. The CDR3 has 13 amino acids. In germline, CDR1 is ENHRY, CDR2 SYGVKD. The junction had 1 base not matched to a gene; V was cut back by 5 bases and J by 5 bases. CDR3 sequence: CAISRQGDNEQFF. The DNA for the CDR3 is TGTGCCATCAGTCGACAGGGGGACAATGAGCAGTTCTTC.

V usage is TRBV6-5 and J usage is TRBJ1-2; D uncertain. The V and J ends lost 2 bases and 7 bases respectively, with 11 bases between them. Germline CDR1 reads MNHEY; CDR2 reads SVGAGI. This CDR3 comprises 13 residues. CDR3 residues: CASSYNPPGGYTF. DNA of the CDR3: TGTGCCAGCAGTTACAATCCTCCGGGTGGCTACACCTTC.

The chain links TRBV29-1 to TRBJ1-1, with 7 bases fitting TRBD1. Germline-derived CDR1 and CDR2 are SQVTM and ANQGSEA. Germline trimming cut 8 bases from V and 1 base from J; bases unmatched to any gene: 10. The CDR3 covers 14 residues. For the CDR3, the DNA is TGCAGCAGCAGACAGGGAGTGGGGAACACTGAAGCTTTCTTT. Its translation: CSSRQGVGNTEAFF.

On this clone: In the same sample, other DNA sequences code for this CDR3. V gene TRBV7-2 combines with J gene TRBJ1-1, with TRBD1 matching over 7 bases. The CDR3 covers 14 residues. Germline trimming cut 5 bases from V and 0 bases from J; bases unmatched to any gene: 3. Germline loops: CDR1 SGHTA, CDR2 FQGNSA. The CDR3 coding sequence is TGTGCCAGCAGCCCCGGACAGGTGAACACTGAAGCTTTCTTT. Translation: CASSPGQVNTEAFF.

The V call is TRBV19, the J call TRBJ1-5; D not resolved. From germline, CDR1 is LNHDA and CDR2 SQIVND (reference sequence). The CDR3 has 15 amino acids. V lost 6 bases and J lost 6, with 18 bases in between. CDR3 nucleotides: TGTGCCAGTAGGCACTGGGCCACTTTCAGTCAGCCCCAGCATTTT. As protein: CASRHWATFSQPQHF.

The chain combines TRBV28 with TRBJ1-4; D is perhaps TRBD1 (6 bases). CDR1 and CDR2 from the germline V gene are MDHEN and SYDVKM. This CDR3 has 14 residues. CDR3 loop: CRTGKANANEKLFF. CDR3 DNA sequence: TGTAGAACAGGGAAGGCCAACGCTAATGAAAAACTGTTTTTT.

The chain employs TRBV9 and TRBJ1-1, with 8 bases that match TRBD1. CDR3 length: 16 residues. V lost 3 bases to trimming and J lost 5 bases; unmatched junction nucleotides: 12. The germline CDR1 and CDR2 sequences are SGDLS and YYNGEE. CDR3: CASSARAGQGGTEAFF. The CDR3 nucleotides read TGTGCCAGCAGCGCCCGTGCCGGACAGGGAGGGACTGAAGCTTTCTTT.

This chain uses TRBV18 with TRBJ1-5, with a weak D call TRBD1 (5 bases). The CDR3 is 15 amino acids. Germline CDR1 is KGHSH and CDR2 is LQKENI. V was cut by 3 bases and J by 2 bases, with 11 bases left in between. The CDR3 DNA is TGTGCCAGCTCACCCTCGGCGGGGGGCAATCAGCCCCAGCATTTT. Its translation is CASSPSAGGNQPQHF.

The CDR3 DNA sequence: TGTGCCAGCGCCCCGAGGCAGCGGCAAGAGACCCAGTACTTC. The encoded protein is CASAPRQRQETQYF. The gene calls are TRBV25-1 and TRBJ2-5; TRBD2 is a possible D gene (5 bases). The V end lost 8 bases, the J end lost 2 bases, and 15 bases lay between the germline ends. Germline values: CDR1 MGHDK, CDR2 SYGVNS. The CDR3 covers 14 residues.

The chain has TRBV7-2 and TRBJ1-2; D is uncertain. Germline V gives CDR1 SGHTA, CDR2 FQGNSA. There are 14 residues in the CDR3. The V end lost 5 bases, the J end lost 3 bases, and 13 bases lay between the germline ends. The CDR3 sequence is CASSQSSSDYGYTF. In DNA form, the CDR3 reads TGTGCCAGCAGCCAAAGTTCCAGCGACTATGGCTACACCTTC.

The chain is built from TRBV6-5 and TRBJ2-7, with D possibly TRBD1 on 6 matching bases. The V and J ends lost 5 bases and 0 bases respectively, with 11 bases between them. The CDR3 has 14 residues. Per germline, CDR1 MNHEY and CDR2 SVGAGI. The CDR3, as DNA: TGTGCCAGCAGTCCGACAGGACTCTCCTACGAGCAGTACTTC. Its translation: CASSPTGLSYEQYF.

The V gene is TRBV7-2, the J gene TRBJ1-3; D might be TRBD1 (6 bases). V was pared by 1 base and J by 3 bases, with 7 bases between. This CDR3 has 14 residues. The germline V gene has CDR1 SGHTA and CDR2 FQGNSA. The DNA of the CDR3 is TGTGCCAGCAGCTTAGGACAGGATGGAAACACCATATATTTT. Its translation: CASSLGQDGNTIYF.

The gene calls are TRBV4-3 and TRBJ1-2, with D perhaps TRBD1 (5 bases). V gave up 2 bases and J gave up 5 bases, with 21 bases separating them. Germline values: CDR1 LGHNA, CDR2 YSLEER. The CDR3 extends over 17 amino acids. The CDR3 nucleotides are TGCGCCAGCAGCCAATCTCCTATCATGGAGGGGCTTTATGGCTACACCTTC. The encoded protein is CASSQSPIMEGLYGYTF.

This chain links TRBV7-9 with TRBJ1-1; TRBD1 agrees at 7 bases. The CDR3 is 13 amino acids. The ends lost 5 bases at V and 4 bases at J; junction bases unmatched: 4. Germline lookup yields CDR1 SEHNR and CDR2 FQNEAQ (reference sequence). The CDR3 region is CASSPSGGTEAFF. The DNA for the CDR3 is TGTGCCAGCAGCCCCTCAGGGGGCACTGAAGCTTTCTTT.

V gene TRBV28 combines with J gene TRBJ2-5; 11 positions match TRBD1. CDR1 and CDR2 (germline): MDHEN, SYDVKM. The CDR3 sequence is 15 residues long. Trimming took 6 bases from V and 1 from J; bases not matched to a gene: 4. This chain's CDR3 is CASSSGTGGQETQYF. The DNA of the CDR3 is TGTGCCAGCAGCTCCGGGACAGGGGGCCAAGAGACCCAGTACTTC.

DNA for the CDR3: TGTGCCAGCAGCCCGTTCCCCAGGGGGAACACCGGGGAGCTGTTTTTT. It yields the protein CASSPFPRGNTGELFF. The chain links TRBV5-4 to TRBJ2-2, with a weak D call TRBD1 (6 bases). The V end was cut by 4 bases, the J end by 1 base, with 14 bases between. CDR1 SGHNT and CDR2 YYREEE come from the germline V gene (reference sequence). This CDR3 has 16 residues.

The V gene is TRBV7-3, the J gene TRBJ1-4; the D gene is possibly TRBD1 (5 bases). The CDR3 has 18 residues. The V and J ends lost 1 base and 5 bases respectively, with 20 bases between them. Germline CDR1 SGHTA, CDR2 FQGTGA. The CDR3 reads CASSLNPPGGAGNEKLFF. The DNA of the CDR3 is TGTGCCAGCAGCTTAAACCCCCCCGGGGGAGCCGGGAATGAAAAACTGTTTTTT.

The chain recombines TRBV5-4 with TRBJ2-7, with D possibly TRBD1 on 6 matching bases. Germline CDR1 is SGHNT and CDR2 is YYREEE (reference sequence). Trimming took off 4 bases at V and 2 bases at J, with 10 bases between the two ends. The CDR3 is made up of 13 amino acids. DNA for the CDR3: TGTGCCAGCAGCAGGACAGAGACCTACGAGCAGTACTTC. Its protein is CASSRTETYEQYF. Variable domain in full (rest from reference TRBV5-4 and TRBJ2-7): ETGVTQSPTHLIKTRGQQVTLRCSSQSGHNTVSWYQQALGQGPQFIFQYYREEENGRGNFPPRFSGLQFPNYSSELNVNALELDDSALYLCASSRTETYEQYFGPGTRLTVT.

The chain couples TRBV5-4 to TRBJ1-2; 8 bases match TRBD1. The CDR3 loop spans 14 amino acids. Germline V gene data show CDR1 as SGHNT and CDR2 as YYREEE (reference sequence). The trim removed 2 bases at V and 2 bases at J, leaving 2 bases unmatched. The CDR3 region has the DNA TGTGCCAGCAGCTTCACAGGGGGGAACTATGGCTACACCTTC. Its protein product is CASSFTGGNYGYTF.

V and J are TRBV5-1 and TRBJ1-2; 8 bases map to TRBD1. The germline CDR1 and CDR2 sequences are SGHRS and YFSETQ. The CDR3 covers 14 residues. Germline trimming cut 2 bases from V and 8 bases from J; bases unmatched to any gene: 8. Here the CDR3 reads CASSLNGQGYGYTF. The CDR3 bases are TGCGCCAGCAGCTTAAACGGACAGGGCTACGGCTACACCTTC.

The chain combines TRBV4-3 with TRBJ1-2; perhaps TRBD1 as D (6 bases). V lost 2 bases, J lost 5 bases, and 9 bases lay in between. The CDR3 sequence is 13 residues long. Per germline, CDR1 LGHNA and CDR2 YSLEER. CDR3 loop: CASSQRTAYGYTF. Written as DNA, the CDR3 is TGCGCCAGCAGCCAAAGGACAGCGTATGGCTACACCTTC.

The chain joins TRBV7-9 to TRBJ1-5, with TRBD1 matching over 7 bases. The CDR3 length is 15 residues. Trimming took 2 bases from V and 8 from J; bases not matched to a gene: 9. Per germline, CDR1 SEHNR and CDR2 FQNEAQ (reference sequence). CDR3 sequence (DNA): TGTGCCAGCAGCTTAACAGGGGCGGAGTGGGAGCCCCAGCATTTT. Protein product: CASSLTGAEWEPQHF.

The chain has TRBV28 and TRBJ1-1, with a weak D call TRBD1 (5 bases). The CDR3 extends over 14 amino acids. Deletions cut 2 bases from V and 5 bases from J, with 12 bases between. Germline assignment: CDR1 MDHEN and CDR2 SYDVKM. The CDR3 DNA reads as TGTGCCAGCAGTTTAAGGGGCGGCTATACTGAAGCTTTCTTT. Translation: CASSLRGGYTEAFF.